This entry lists 2 T cell receptor beta chains sequenced from one sample in a study of CD8 T cells in Susac syndrome. RNA amounts of roughly 0.5 to 1 ug underwent reverse transcription with random hexamers. One entry per CDR3 protein results from TCRdb running MiXCR on the immunoSEQ multiplex PCR reads. The repertoire holds about 150,000 distinct CDR3 sequences, 85% to 95% seen once, with 0.16% in the top ten. The material sequenced was CD4+ T cells from PBMCs. The receptor source for this set is a human donor with Susac syndrome.

The gene calls are TRBV5-1 and TRBJ2-5, with 7 bases that match TRBD1. Germline V lookup: CDR1 SGHRS, CDR2 YFSETQ. CDR3 length equals 15 residues. J lost 1 base, V lost 4 bases, and 7 bases had no gene match. The CDR3 DNA follows: TGCGCCAGCAGCGCCTCCGGGACAGCCCAAGAGACCCAGTACTTC. Amino acid sequence: CASSASGTAQETQYF.

The genes are TRBV23-1 and TRBJ2-7; 8 nucleotides line up with TRBD1. TRBV23-1 is an open reading frame whose function is uncertain. V trimming: 2 bases; J trimming: 2 bases; junction bases outside the gene matches: 5. The CDR3 spans 15 residues. CDR3 nucleotide sequence: TGCGCCAGCAGTCAACCCGGGACAGGACCCTACGAGCAGTACTTC. Protein product: CASSQPGTGPYEQYF.